This entry lists 11 T cell receptor beta chains sequenced from one sample in a study of cytomegalovirus exposure and HLA in healthy donors. A multiplex PCR was run with 60 Vbeta primers and 13 Jbeta primers. Profiled with immunoSEQ multiplex PCR; TCRdb holds only in-frame clones, not every one. Its table lists under 120,000 clones. Sequencing used PBMCs. These receptors all stem from a man over 45 in good health and CMV-seronegative.

In nucleotides, the CDR3 is TGTGCCAGCAGCTTGGACGGCGGGAGTCCCTACGAGCAGTACTTC. Amino acid sequence: CASSLDGGSPYEQYF. The rearrangement uses TRBV5-6 and TRBJ2-7, with 7 bases fitting TRBD2. Germline V lookup: CDR1 SGHDT, CDR2 YYEEEE. This CDR3 contains 15 residues. Trimming cost V 0 bases and J 2 bases; bases outside gene matches: 5. Complete variable domain (other parts from reference TRBV5-6 and TRBJ2-7): DAGVTQSPTHLIKTRGQQVTLRCSPKSGHDTVSWYQQALGQGPQFIFQYYEEEERQRGNFPDRFSGHQFPNYSSELNVNALLLGDSALYLCASSLDGGSPYEQYFGPGTRLTVT.

The rearrangement joins TRBV5-1 to TRBJ2-5, with D perhaps TRBD1 (5 bases). Matching the DNA end better, TRBJ2-7 makes the J call doubtful. Looked up from germline, CDR1 is SGHRS and CDR2 is YFSETQ. This CDR3 comprises 14 residues. DNA for the CDR3: TGCGCCAGCAGCTTAGGGGAAGCTCCCTACGAGCAGTACTTC. Amino acids: CASSLGEAPYEQYF.

The chain joins TRBV5-5 to TRBJ2-5, with D possibly matching TRBD2 (5 bases). The V gene's germline CDR1 is SGHKS and CDR2 YYEKEE (reference sequence). V was pared by 0 bases and J by 5 bases, with 11 bases between. The CDR3 runs 14 residues. In nucleotides, the CDR3 is TGTGCCAGCAGCTTGGGGCCCTCGGGGGAGACCCAGTACTTC. Amino acid sequence: CASSLGPSGETQYF.

The chain employs TRBV9 and TRBJ2-7, with a tentative D call TRBD1 (7 bases). The germline V and J ends were trimmed by 0 bases and 7 bases, with 14 bases remaining between them. This CDR3 comprises 14 residues. Germline loops: CDR1 SGDLS, CDR2 YYNGEE. The CDR3 DNA sequence: TGTGCCAGCAGCGTAGGGACAGGAGGGGGGGAGCAGTACTTC. It encodes CASSVGTGGGEQYF. Full variable domain (rest looked up from reference TRBV9 and TRBJ2-7): DSGVTQTPKHLITATGQRVTLRCSPRSGDLSVYWYQQSLDQGLQFLIQYYNGEERAKGNILERFSAQQFPDLHSELNLSSLELGDSALYFCASSVGTGGGEQYFGPGTRLTVT.

This chain uses TRBV15 with TRBJ1-5; maybe TRBD1 (6 bases). The V and J ends lost 5 bases and 6 bases respectively, with 11 bases between them. The CDR3 runs 13 residues. CDR1 is LNHNV, CDR2 YYDKDF, per germline (reference sequence). CDR3 coding DNA: TGTGCCACCAGCGGGGGGGCGCTTCAGCCCCAGCATTTT. This encodes CATSGGALQPQHF.

This rearrangement joins TRBV5-1 to TRBJ2-1, with 10 bases aligning to TRBD2. The CDR3 sequence is 15 residues long. With V trimmed by 0 bases and J by 10 bases, 7 bases remained unmatched. CDR1 is SGHRS and CDR2 is YFSETQ in the germline V gene. The CDR3 DNA follows: TGCGCCAGCAGCTTGGCGAGCGGGGGGGCCTCGGAGCAGTTCTTC. Its translation: CASSLASGGASEQFF. The full variable domain, with the rest looked up from reference TRBV5-1 and TRBJ2-1, is KAGVTQTPRYLIKTRGQQVTLSCSPISGHRSVSWYQQTPGQGLQFLFEYFSETQRNKGNFPGRFSGRQFSNSRSEMNVSTLELGDSALYLCASSLASGGASEQFFGPGTRLTVL.

The gene calls are TRBV7-9 and TRBJ2-4, with D perhaps matching TRBD2 (6 bases). The CDR3 runs to 16 residues. V lost 3 bases to trimming and J lost 1 base, with 13 bases between them. CDR1 and CDR2 from the germline V gene are SEHNR and FQNEAQ (reference sequence). The CDR3 sequence: CASSLTSAGAKNIQYF. For the CDR3, the DNA is TGTGCCAGCAGCTTGACGAGCGCGGGGGCCAAAAACATTCAGTACTTC.

V gene TRBV11-3 combines with J gene TRBJ2-1; D gene uncertain. The CDR3 is made up of 15 amino acids. Trimming stripped 0 bases from V and 2 bases from J, with 8 bases between. The germline V gene has CDR1 SGHNT and CDR2 YENEEA. CDR3: CASSLELTPYNEQFF. The DNA of the CDR3 is TGTGCCAGCAGCTTAGAGCTAACCCCCTACAATGAGCAGTTCTTC.

V and J are TRBV5-1 and TRBJ1-6; the match to TRBD1 covers 7 bases. The CDR3 extends over 14 amino acids. With 1 base clipped from V and 7 bases from J, the junction kept 2 bases outside the gene matches. Germline CDR1 is SGHRS and CDR2 is YFSETQ. CDR3 in amino acids: CASSLTGVNSPLHF. CDR3 DNA: TGCGCCAGCAGCTTGACAGGGGTAAATTCACCCCTCCACTTT.

The CDR3 region is CASSLEGQGAGEQYF. The DNA of the CDR3 is TGCGCCAGCAGCTTGGAAGGGCAGGGGGCGGGCGAGCAGTACTTC. The V gene is TRBV5-1, the J gene TRBJ2-7, with 8 positions matching TRBD1. The CDR3 contains 15 residues. CDR1 SGHRS and CDR2 YFSETQ come from the germline V gene. The V segment lost 0 bases and the J segment 6 bases; nucleotides outside the gene matches: 8.

The chain recombines TRBV2 with TRBJ1-5; D not resolved. CDR1 is SNHLY, CDR2 FYNNEI, per germline. The CDR3 runs 14 residues. Deletions cut 1 base from V and 1 base from J, with 5 bases between. The CDR3 nucleotides are TGTGCCAGCAGTGAAGGGCAGAGCAATCAGCCCCAGCATTTT. Residues: CASSEGQSNQPQHF.